These 21 T cell receptor beta chains share one sample of origin, sequenced in a study of blood T cell repertoires in COVID-19. The protocol was immunoSEQ multiplex PCR, while the TCRdb copy is restricted to in-frame clones and leaves out a portion. The sample has tens of thousands of clones, roughly 86% seen once. Sequencing was performed on peripheral blood. These receptors all come from a man aged 50-60 years with active COVID-19.

V and J are TRBV28 and TRBJ1-6; 10 nucleotides line up with TRBD1. The J segment lost 2 bases and the V segment lost 10 bases, leaving 5 bases of the junction unmatched. The CDR3 is 15 amino acids. Germline lookup yields CDR1 MDHEN and CDR2 SYDVKM. The chain's CDR3 is CAIRDRGAYNSPLHF. The CDR3 bases are TGTGCCATCCGGGACAGGGGCGCCTATAATTCACCCCTCCACTTT. The full variable domain, its missing parts supplied by reference TRBV28 and TRBJ1-6, is DVKVTQSSRYLVKRTGEKVFLECVQDMDHENMFWYRQDPGLGLRLIYFSYDVKMKEKGDIPEGYSVSREKKERFSLILESASTNQTSMYLCAIRDRGAYNSPLHFGNGTRLTVT.

This clone was recorded once. The V and J genes are TRBV18 and TRBJ2-5; 7 bases agree with TRBD1. With 3 bases clipped from V and 5 bases from J, the junction kept 6 bases outside the gene matches. Looked up from germline, CDR1 is KGHSH and CDR2 is LQKENI. The CDR3 consists of 14 residues. The CDR3 spells CASSPDRAWETQYF. The CDR3 DNA follows: TGTGCCAGCTCACCCGACAGGGCTTGGGAGACCCAGTACTTC.

The chain has TRBV7-9 and TRBJ2-2, with 7 bases aligning to TRBD1. The CDR3 has 14 residues. V trimming: 5 bases; J trimming: 5 bases; junction bases outside the gene matches: 5. Germline V CDR1 and CDR2: SEHNR, FQNEAQ (reference sequence). The CDR3 region is CASSPGGVTGELFF. CDR3 bases: TGTGCCAGCAGCCCAGGGGGAGTTACCGGGGAGCTGTTTTTT. The full variable domain, in which reference TRBV7-9 and TRBJ2-2 provide the parts outside the CDR3, is DTGVSQNPRHKITKRGQNVTFRCDPISEHNRLYWYRQTLGQGPEFLTYFQNEAQLEKSRLLSDRFSAERPKGSFSTLEIQRTEQGDSAMYLCASSPGGVTGELFFGEGSRLTVL.

This clone was counted a single time. The V gene is TRBV6-5, the J gene TRBJ2-2; unclear D gene. Germline V gene lookup returns CDR1 MNHEY and CDR2 SVGAGI. The V and J ends lost 5 bases and 1 base respectively, with 8 bases between them. There are 14 residues in the CDR3. The CDR3 coding sequence is TGTGCCAGCAGTATCTGGCAGAACACCGGGGAGCTGTTTTTT. Residues: CASSIWQNTGELFF.

The chain employs TRBV7-2 and TRBJ1-1, with a weak D call TRBD1 (5 bases). V was trimmed by 1 base and J by 0 bases, leaving 9 bases between them. Germline CDR1 and CDR2: SGHTA and FQGNSA. The CDR3 is made up of 15 amino acids. Written as DNA, the CDR3 is TGTGCCAGCAGCTTAGGCCCGACAGTGAACACTGAAGCTTTCTTT. It codes for CASSLGPTVNTEAFF.

This rearrangement joins TRBV6-1 to TRBJ1-3, with D perhaps matching TRBD1 (6 bases). CDR1 MNHNS and CDR2 SASEGT come from the germline V gene. This CDR3 spans 17 amino acids. V lost 2 bases and J 0 bases, leaving 14 bases between the germline ends. The CDR3 loop is CASSERQVPSSGNTIYF. CDR3 in DNA: TGTGCCAGCAGTGAAAGACAGGTGCCTAGCTCTGGAAACACCATATATTTT.

The V call is TRBV4-2, the J call TRBJ2-7; the D gene is possibly TRBD1 (5 bases). The CDR3 consists of 16 residues. Trimming left V 4 bases short and J 5 bases short, with 21 bases between. Germline V lookup: CDR1 LGHNA, CDR2 YNFKEQ. The chain's CDR3 is CASSPRFRDGADEQYF. DNA for the CDR3: TGTGCCAGCAGCCCCCGGTTCCGCGATGGGGCTGACGAGCAGTACTTC.

CDR3 sequence reads: CASSGQGARRGYTF. CDR3 nucleotide sequence: TGTGCCAGCAGCGGACAGGGGGCTCGTCGAGGCTACACCTTC. The chain has TRBV28 and TRBJ1-2; 11 nucleotides agree with TRBD1. The ends lost 6 bases at V and 8 bases at J; junction bases unmatched: 8. Germline loops: CDR1 MDHEN, CDR2 SYDVKM. The CDR3 sequence is 14 residues long.

The CDR3 DNA reads TGTGCCAGCAGCTCTTACTACACAGATACGCAGTATTTT. Its protein is CASSSYYTDTQYF. The chain recombines TRBV3-1 (or the pseudogene TRBV3-2) with TRBJ2-3; D not resolved. The germline V and J ends were trimmed by 5 bases and 2 bases, with 8 bases remaining between them. The germline V gene encodes CDR1 LGHDT and CDR2 YNNKEL (reference sequence). The CDR3 is 13 residues long.

The genes are TRBV7-2 and TRBJ1-2; 9 bases line up with TRBD1. This CDR3 is built from 15 residues. The germline V gene has CDR1 SGHTA and CDR2 FQGNSA. V lost 4 bases and J lost 8; bases outside the gene matches: 11. CDR3 sequence: CASSSLLQGARGYTF. CDR3 in DNA: TGTGCCAGCAGCTCCCTACTACAGGGGGCGAGGGGCTACACCTTC.

The genes are TRBV19 and TRBJ2-5, with D possibly being TRBD1 (5 bases). The CDR3 covers 14 residues. The germline gives CDR1 LNHDA, CDR2 SQIVND (reference sequence). V was shortened by 5 bases and J by 3 bases, with 13 bases between the two germline ends. The DNA of the CDR3 is TGTGCCAGTAGTGAGACAGCCCCTAAAGAGACCCAGTACTTC. Protein: CASSETAPKETQYF.

CDR3 amino acids: CASSLRTVNIQYF. The CDR3 bases are TGCGCCAGCAGCCTTCGGACAGTAAACATTCAGTACTTC. The gene calls are TRBV5-1 and TRBJ2-4; D may be TRBD1 (6 bases). This CDR3 contains 13 residues. V was cut by 4 bases and J by 6 bases, with 11 bases left in between. Germline V gene sequence: CDR1 SGHRS, CDR2 YFSETQ.

The V call is TRBV11-2, the J call TRBJ2-7; tentatively, D is TRBD2 (5 bases). With 1 base removed from V and 6 bases from J, the gap between germline ends came to 10 bases. The CDR3 loop spans 13 amino acids. CDR1 and CDR2 from the germline V gene are SGHAT and FQNNGV. CDR3: CASSLGLAVEQYV. Written as DNA, the CDR3 is TGTGCCAGCAGCTTAGGGCTAGCTGTCGAGCAGTACGTC.

The chain carries TRBV5-5 and TRBJ2-5, with TRBD2 matching over 8 bases. This CDR3 has 13 amino acids. Germline CDR1 SGHKS, CDR2 YYEKEE (reference sequence). The junction had 2 bases not matched to a gene; V was cut back by 0 bases and J by 7 bases. The CDR3 sequence is CASSLVRGATQYF. The DNA of the CDR3 is TGTGCCAGCAGCTTGGTGCGGGGGGCGACCCAGTACTTC.

CDR3 in DNA: TGTGCCAGCAGTTTAGAGGGGTTCGGCTACACCTTC. Translation: CASSLEGFGYTF. The chain links TRBV12-3 or TRBV12-4 to TRBJ1-2; a possible D gene is TRBD1 (5 bases). Trimming took 1 base from V and 8 from J, leaving 8 bases between them. This CDR3 contains 12 residues.

This chain joins TRBV7-3 and TRBJ2-7; the D gene is possibly TRBD1 (6 bases). Trimming stripped 2 bases from V and 5 bases from J, with 16 bases between. Germline CDR1 is SGHTA and CDR2 is FQGTGA. This CDR3 is 15 amino acids long. CDR3 nucleotide sequence: TGTGCCAGCAGCTTATCCCTTTCAGGGGTCCACGAGCAGTACTTC. Amino acids: CASSLSLSGVHEQYF.

The V gene is TRBV5-1, the J gene TRBJ2-2; D might be TRBD1 (6 bases). This CDR3 is built from 16 residues. V gave up 4 bases and J gave up 6 bases, with 19 bases separating them. Germline lookup yields CDR1 SGHRS and CDR2 YFSETQ. CDR3: CASSPRATRQAGELFF. In DNA form, the CDR3 reads TGCGCCAGCAGCCCCCGAGCGACGAGACAGGCCGGGGAGCTGTTTTTT. The full variable domain, with the rest looked up from reference TRBV5-1 and TRBJ2-2, is KAGVTQTPRYLIKTRGQQVTLSCSPISGHRSVSWYQQTPGQGLQFLFEYFSETQRNKGNFPGRFSGRQFSNSRSEMNVSTLELGDSALYLCASSPRATRQAGELFFGEGSRLTVL.

The chain combines TRBV5-6 with TRBJ1-2, with D perhaps TRBD1 (6 bases). Germline CDR1 is SGHDT and CDR2 is YYEEEE. V lost 6 bases to trimming and J lost 3 bases, with 21 bases between them. The CDR3 loop spans 16 amino acids. The CDR3 region is CASTKARTEGDYGYTF. CDR3 nucleotides: TGTGCCAGCACAAAAGCTAGGACAGAGGGTGACTATGGCTACACCTTC.

V is TRBV9 and J is TRBJ1-2; TRBD1 matches 9 bases. V was clipped by 0 bases and J by 8 bases; unmatched bases: 14. Germline values: CDR1 SGDLS, CDR2 YYNGEE. The length of the CDR3 is 17 residues. CDR3 sequence (DNA): TGTGCCAGCAGCGTAGGGAAGACAGGGGGAGCCTCTAGAGGCTACACCTTC. The encoded protein is CASSVGKTGGASRGYTF.

This chain links TRBV5-1 with TRBJ2-3; the match to TRBD2 covers 9 bases. V trimming: 1 base; J trimming: 6 bases; junction bases outside the gene matches: 3. CDR1 is SGHRS, CDR2 YFSETQ, per germline. This CDR3 is 14 amino acids long. DNA for the CDR3: TGCGCCAGCAGCTTGATCCTAGCGGGGGATACGCAGTATTTT. Its translation is CASSLILAGDTQYF.

CDR3: CASRDGYNEQFF. The DNA for the CDR3 is TGCGCCAGCAGAGACGGGTACAATGAGCAGTTCTTC. The chain couples TRBV5-1 to TRBJ2-1; D ambiguous. V lost 5 bases and J 4 bases, leaving 7 bases between the germline ends. The V gene's germline CDR1 is SGHRS and CDR2 YFSETQ. CDR3 size: 12 residues. Supplemented by reference TRBV5-1 and TRBJ2-1, the full variable domain reads KAGVTQTPRYLIKTRGQQVTLSCSPISGHRSVSWYQQTPGQGLQFLFEYFSETQRNKGNFPGRFSGRQFSNSRSEMNVSTLELGDSALYLCASRDGYNEQFFGPGTRLTVL.